This T cell receptor (beta chain) was profiled in a study of tissue T cells after allogeneic stem cell transplantation. Study conclusions and caveats: Shared clones across patients were few; motif clustering revealed tissue-specific shared signatures.

This clone is labeled as medium-sized. The antigen is unknown. The gene names here belong to mouse. The read ends 1 residue early relative to the CDR3; the germline J gene fills the gap. The time point here: mouse harvest day 14 after allogeneic transplant. The graft held 10^6 splenic CD5+ T cells and 10^7 T-cell-depleted bone marrow cells. B6 (H2b) cells into BALB/c (H2d) mice; tissues taken at day 7 or 14. The length of the CDR3 is 12 residues. V lost 2 bases and J lost 4, with 2 bases in between. The germline V gene encodes CDR1 KGHPV and CDR2 FQNQEV (reference sequence). This table comes from immunoSEQ multiplex PCR, and its TCRdb copy is limited to in-frame clones, with some not included. The table records about 3,500 clones, roughly half of them present only once.

The sample was gut tissue. The sequence was obtained from a female BALB/c mouse given C57BL/6 T cells with graft-versus-host disease after an allogeneic hematopoietic cell transplant. The V gene is TRBV26, the J gene TRBJ1-4; D gene unclear. The DNA read from the CDR3 is TGTGCCAGCAGTCTGAACAACGAAAGATTATTT. Translation gives CASSLNNERLF. The full CDR3 sequence reads CASSLNNERLFF.